The next 30 T cell receptor beta chains were all read from a single sample in a study of blood T cell repertoires in COVID-19 (dated by TCRdb to the early 2020s). Libraries were built with the immunoSEQ multiplex PCR assay. Drawn from immuneACCESS, this table holds only the in-frame rearrangements with V and J called that TCRdb kept. Clones are partly lost; checked studies trace under half to an unresolved V gene and leave the rest unexplained. Counted in this sample were over 250,000 clones; around 86% of them appeared once. Roughly 2.6% of the sample rests with the top ten. Sequencing input: PBMCs or T cells enriched from blood (not recorded which). These receptors were collected from a woman under 30 who had recovered from COVID-19.

A note on this clone: The conserved phenylalanine or tryptophan is not found at the CDR3 terminus, so this likely reflects a read error. It is unclear where the CDR3 begins or ends on the DNA, so no DNA is shown, and the CDR3 is as TCRdb lists it. V and J are TRBV7-9 and TRBJ1-1; TRBD1, the table's D call, lacks a check against the DNA. The CDR3 spans 12 residues, counting both ends. Germline CDR1 is SEHNR and CDR2 is FQNEAQ (reference sequence). CDR3 sequence reads: CASSQNRETTVV.

The gene calls are TRBV30 and TRBJ2-7, with TRBD1 as a possible D gene (5 bases). The germline gives CDR1 GTSNPN, CDR2 SVGIG (reference sequence). Trimming took off 8 bases at V and 2 bases at J, with 13 bases between the two ends. This CDR3 is 12 amino acids long. The CDR3 region is CAGAGQTYEQYF. CDR3 sequence (DNA): TGTGCCGGGGCAGGACAAACCTACGAGCAGTACTTC.

CDR3 region: CSVELKISLYEQFF. DNA for the CDR3: TGCAGCGTTGAACTTAAGATTTCTCTATACGAGCAGTTCTTC. The V and J genes are TRBV29-1 and TRBJ2-1; D gene unclear. CDR1 and CDR2 from the germline V gene are SQVTM and ANQGSEA. This CDR3 comprises 14 residues. Trimming cost V 2 bases and J 10 bases, with 18 bases left between them.

V gene TRBV11-1 combines with J gene TRBJ2-3; 9 nucleotides line up with TRBD2. CDR1 SGHAT and CDR2 FQDESV come from the germline V gene (reference sequence). The CDR3 is 15 amino acids. J gave up 0 bases and V 6 bases, and 4 bases lay outside the gene matches. As DNA, the CDR3 is TGTGCCAGCAGTCGACTAGCGGCTAGCACAGATACGCAGTATTTT. Translating gives CASSRLAASTDTQYF.

The CDR3 protein is CASSPRTSGRVFYEQYF. The CDR3 DNA sequence: TGTGCCAGCAGCCCCCGGACTAGCGGGAGGGTTTTCTACGAGCAGTACTTC. This rearrangement joins TRBV7-8 to TRBJ2-7, with 15 bases fitting TRBD2. Germline V gene data show CDR1 as SGHVS and CDR2 as FQNEAQ. This CDR3 contains 17 residues. With 5 bases clipped from V and 3 bases from J, the junction kept 8 bases outside the gene matches. Looking up the rest from reference TRBV7-8 and TRBJ2-7 gives the full variable domain: GAGVSQSPRYKVAKRGQDVALRCDPISGHVSLFWYQQALGQGPEFLTYFQNEAQLDKSGLPSDRFFAERPEGSVSTLKIQRTQQEDSAVYLCASSPRTSGRVFYEQYFGPGTRLTVT.

This clone was detected only once. This chain links TRBV7-6 with TRBJ2-2, with 9 bases identical to TRBD2. The CDR3 has 16 residues. Germline CDR1 SGHVS, CDR2 FNYEAQ. J gave up 4 bases and V 5 bases, and 8 bases lay outside the gene matches. The CDR3 spells CASSPRTSATTGELFF. The CDR3 DNA is TGTGCCAGCAGCCCCCGGACTAGCGCGACCACCGGGGAGCTGTTTTTT.

This chain uses TRBV13 with TRBJ1-4, with 8 positions matching TRBD1. The CDR3 loop spans 13 amino acids. The V gene end was trimmed by 7 bases and the J gene end by 7 bases; junction bases not matched to a gene: 5. Germline V gene sequence: CDR1 PRHDT, CDR2 FYEKMQ (reference sequence). The CDR3, as DNA: TGTGCCAGCACCCAGGGGGCTGCTGAAAAACTGTTTTTT. This translates into CASTQGAAEKLFF.

The chain couples TRBV12-3 or TRBV12-4 to TRBJ1-3; no reliable D call. This CDR3 has 13 residues. V lost 6 bases, J lost 0 bases, and 6 bases lay in between. DNA for the CDR3: TGTGCCAGCAGGACAAGCTCTGGAAACACCATATATTTT. Residues: CASRTSSGNTIYF.

This clone has only one observation. The chain employs TRBV4-1 and TRBJ1-2; TRBD1 matches at 7 bases. Germline trimming cut 3 bases from V and 8 bases from J; bases unmatched to any gene: 12. Per the germline V gene, CDR1 is MGHRA and CDR2 is YSYEKL. The CDR3 extends over 15 amino acids. Written as DNA, the CDR3 is TGCGCCAGCAGCCAGGCCGACAGGGCTGAGGGAGGCTACACCTTC. Amino acids: CASSQADRAEGGYTF.

This clone was counted between two and nine times. The rearrangement joins TRBV6-5 to TRBJ1-4; unclear D gene. Germline assignment: CDR1 MNHEY and CDR2 SVGAGI. With 0 bases removed from V and 8 bases from J, the gap between germline ends came to 16 bases. This CDR3 has 16 residues. The CDR3 DNA follows: TGTGCCAGCAGTTACTCGATTCGGAGGATACCCGAAAAACTGTTTTTT. Translating it yields CASSYSIRRIPEKLFF.

The chain joins TRBV7-9 to TRBJ2-3; TRBD1 matches 10 bases. The CDR3 consists of 15 residues. Trimming took 4 bases from V and 4 from J; bases not matched to a gene: 5. CDR1 and CDR2 (germline): SEHNR, FQNEAQ (reference sequence). The CDR3 loop is CASSSTGGGADTQYF. CDR3 sequence (DNA): TGTGCCAGCAGCTCGACAGGGGGCGGGGCAGATACGCAGTATTTT.

The chain recombines TRBV5-1 with TRBJ2-7, with 9 bases that match TRBD2. The CDR3 extends over 15 amino acids. CDR1 is SGHRS, CDR2 YFSETQ, per germline. J gave up 0 bases and V 7 bases, and 8 bases lay outside the gene matches. CDR3 sequence reads: CASGVSSGTSYEQYF. The CDR3 DNA sequence: TGCGCCAGCGGCGTCTCTAGCGGGACCTCCTACGAGCAGTACTTC.

The chain combines TRBV11-2 with TRBJ2-7; maybe TRBD2 (5 bases). V was clipped by 1 base and J by 7 bases, with 11 bases between them. CDR1 and CDR2 (germline): SGHAT, FQNNGV. CDR3 length: 13 amino acids. The CDR3 sequence: CASSLVPGSEQYF. In nucleotides, the CDR3 is TGTGCCAGCAGCTTAGTACCGGGATCGGAGCAGTACTTC.

The chain joins TRBV7-9 to TRBJ2-3; maybe TRBD2 (7 bases). Trimming cost V 1 base and J 7 bases, with 15 bases left between them. There are 15 residues in the CDR3. Germline V lookup: CDR1 SEHNR, CDR2 FQNEAQ (reference sequence). As DNA, the CDR3 is TGTGCCAGCAGCTTAGGCCGGGGGGCGCTTAATACGCAGTATTTT. Translating it yields CASSLGRGALNTQYF.

V gene TRBV27 combines with J gene TRBJ1-2, with 8 positions matching TRBD1. V was clipped by 2 bases and J by 4 bases; unmatched bases: 6. Per germline, CDR1 MNHEY and CDR2 SMNVEV (reference sequence). The CDR3 covers 15 residues. For the CDR3, the DNA is TGTGCCAGCAGTTTAGCTAGGACAGGGAGCTATGGCTACACCTTC. Protein product: CASSLARTGSYGYTF.

This chain joins TRBV2 and TRBJ1-6, with 8 bases lining up with TRBD1. The trim removed 4 bases at V and 11 bases at J, leaving 10 bases unmatched. Looked up from germline, CDR1 is SNHLY and CDR2 is FYNNEI. This CDR3 contains 15 residues. CDR3 loop: CASSGSGQGLTPLHF. In DNA form, the CDR3 reads TGTGCCAGCAGTGGAAGTGGACAGGGACTGACACCCCTCCACTTT.

The rearrangement links TRBV2 to TRBJ1-1, with D possibly matching TRBD1 (6 bases). The CDR3 length is 13 residues. CDR1 and CDR2 (germline): SNHLY, FYNNEI. Trimming stripped 6 bases from V and 4 bases from J, with 12 bases between. DNA of the CDR3: TGTGCCAGCAGCTTGGGACATCTCACTGAAGCTTTCTTT. Translating it yields CASSLGHLTEAFF.

The rearrangement joins TRBV7-9 to TRBJ2-3, with TRBD2 as a possible D gene (6 bases). Germline V lookup: CDR1 SEHNR, CDR2 FQNEAQ (reference sequence). V was trimmed by 2 bases and J by 1 base, leaving 13 bases between them. CDR3 length: 16 amino acids. The CDR3 here is CASSLWGREGTDTQYF. The CDR3 region has the DNA TGTGCCAGCAGCTTATGGGGCAGGGAGGGCACAGATACGCAGTATTTT. Using reference TRBV7-9 and TRBJ2-3 for the parts outside the CDR3, the full variable domain is DTGVSQNPRHKITKRGQNVTFRCDPISEHNRLYWYRQTLGQGPEFLTYFQNEAQLEKSRLLSDRFSAERPKGSFSTLEIQRTEQGDSAMYLCASSLWGREGTDTQYFGPGTRLTVL.

The chain couples TRBV6-2 or TRBV6-3 to TRBJ2-1, with D possibly being TRBD2 (7 bases). The CDR3 loop spans 14 amino acids. V was clipped by 6 bases and J by 7 bases, with 16 bases between them. Per the germline V gene, CDR1 is MNHEY and CDR2 is SVGEGT. In DNA form, the CDR3 reads TGTGCCAGCAGCCTAAATGAGGGGGGGAATGAGCAGTTCTTC. Translating gives CASSLNEGGNEQFF.

This chain links TRBV27 with TRBJ1-5; 8 bases are shared with TRBD1. The length of the CDR3 is 15 residues. V lost 4 bases to trimming and J lost 6 bases; unmatched junction nucleotides: 8. Germline V CDR1 and CDR2: MNHEY, SMNVEV (reference sequence). As DNA, the CDR3 is TGTGCCAGCAGTTCCTTGGACAGGGTGACTCAGCCCCAGCATTTT. This codes for CASSSLDRVTQPQHF.

CDR3 sequence: CASSFGDRDSYEQYF. The CDR3 DNA reads TGCGCCAGCAGCTTTGGGGACAGGGACTCCTACGAGCAGTACTTC. The V call is TRBV5-1, the J call TRBJ2-7, with 9 bases that match TRBD1. CDR3 length equals 15 residues. V lost 2 bases, J lost 0 bases, and 3 bases stayed unmatched. Looked up from germline, CDR1 is SGHRS and CDR2 is YFSETQ.

The rearrangement joins TRBV15 to TRBJ1-2; weak D call: TRBD1 (5 bases). CDR1 LNHNV and CDR2 YYDKDF come from the germline V gene (reference sequence). The CDR3 is made up of 17 amino acids. V was clipped by 0 bases and J by 2 bases, with 16 bases between them. The DNA of the CDR3 is TGTGCCACCAGCAGAGATTTAGAAGGGCCAGGGAACTATGGCTACACCTTC. It yields the protein CATSRDLEGPGNYGYTF.

V and J are TRBV5-4 and TRBJ2-1, with a tentative D call TRBD2 (5 bases). CDR1 is SGHNT and CDR2 is YYREEE in the germline V gene (reference sequence). The V end lost 0 bases, the J end lost 3 bases, and 10 bases lay between the germline ends. The CDR3 runs 15 residues. CDR3: CASSLGAAVYNEQFF. Here the CDR3 DNA reads TGTGCCAGCAGCTTGGGTGCAGCGGTCTACAATGAGCAGTTCTTC.

The chain joins TRBV30 to TRBJ1-5, with TRBD1 as a possible D gene (5 bases). Germline V gene data show CDR1 as GTSNPN and CDR2 as SVGIG (reference sequence). This CDR3 contains 15 residues. The germline V and J ends were trimmed by 0 bases and 2 bases, with 11 bases remaining between them. CDR3 coding DNA: TGTGCCTGGAGTGTACTGGCGACAGGCAATCAGCCCCAGCATTTT. Translated: CAWSVLATGNQPQHF.

The chain combines TRBV7-9 with TRBJ1-6; 12 bases align to TRBD1. Germline CDR1 SEHNR, CDR2 FQNEAQ (reference sequence). The length of the CDR3 is 16 residues. J gave up 8 bases and V 3 bases, and 5 bases lay outside the gene matches. The chain's CDR3 is CASSFRGTGGHSPLHF. Here the CDR3 DNA reads TGTGCCAGCAGCTTCCGTGGGACAGGGGGCCATTCACCCCTCCACTTT. Drawing the rest from reference TRBV7-9 and TRBJ1-6, the complete variable domain is DTGVSQNPRHKITKRGQNVTFRCDPISEHNRLYWYRQTLGQGPEFLTYFQNEAQLEKSRLLSDRFSAERPKGSFSTLEIQRTEQGDSAMYLCASSFRGTGGHSPLHFGNGTRLTVT.

This chain joins TRBV2 and TRBJ2-1; 8 bases line up with TRBD2. V shed 7 bases and J 3 bases; nucleotides not matched to a gene: 8. The CDR3 totals 15 residues. The germline V gene has CDR1 SNHLY and CDR2 FYNNEI. Here the CDR3 reads CASNLLAEFYNEQFF. The CDR3 nucleotides are TGTGCCAGCAATCTACTAGCGGAGTTCTACAATGAGCAGTTCTTC. Full variable domain (missing parts from reference TRBV2 and TRBJ2-1): EPEVTQTPSHQVTQMGQEVILRCVPISNHLYFYWYRQILGQKVEFLVSFYNNEISEKSEIFDDQFSVERPDGSNFTLKIRSTKLEDSAMYFCASNLLAEFYNEQFFGPGTRLTVL.

The rearrangement joins TRBV2 to TRBJ2-7; D may be TRBD2 (5 bases). This CDR3 has 14 amino acids. Germline assignment: CDR1 SNHLY and CDR2 FYNNEI. V was trimmed by 6 bases and J by 2 bases, leaving 14 bases between them. CDR3 residues: CASRRGRIAYEQYF. DNA for the CDR3: TGTGCCAGCAGGCGAGGGAGAATAGCCTACGAGCAGTACTTC.

V and J are TRBV7-9 and TRBJ1-2; D call uncertain. Looked up from germline, CDR1 is SEHNR and CDR2 is FQNEAQ (reference sequence). There are 15 residues in the CDR3. Trimming pared 1 base from V and 5 bases from J, leaving 14 bases between. DNA of the CDR3: TGTGCCAGCAGCTTAGGAACAGAATTTCGGTATGGCTACACCTTC. Its translation is CASSLGTEFRYGYTF.

This clone appeared a single time. This chain's CDR3 is CASSLDPMGGSSYEQYF. CDR3 coding DNA: TGTGCCAGCAGCTTAGATCCAATGGGTGGGAGCTCCTACGAGCAGTACTTC. The chain combines TRBV11-2 with TRBJ2-7, with D possibly being TRBD2 (5 bases). The V gene's germline CDR1 is SGHAT and CDR2 FQNNGV. The CDR3 is 17 amino acids. The V end lost 0 bases, the J end lost 0 bases, and 15 bases lay between the germline ends.

The V gene is TRBV28, the J gene TRBJ1-1, with TRBD1 matching 7 bases. Looked up from germline, CDR1 is MDHEN and CDR2 is SYDVKM. J was trimmed by 10 bases and V by 3 bases; bases with no gene match: 8. There are 13 residues in the CDR3. CDR3: CASSLAGGLGAFF. CDR3 DNA sequence: TGTGCCAGCAGTTTGGCAGGGGGGCTCGGAGCTTTCTTT.